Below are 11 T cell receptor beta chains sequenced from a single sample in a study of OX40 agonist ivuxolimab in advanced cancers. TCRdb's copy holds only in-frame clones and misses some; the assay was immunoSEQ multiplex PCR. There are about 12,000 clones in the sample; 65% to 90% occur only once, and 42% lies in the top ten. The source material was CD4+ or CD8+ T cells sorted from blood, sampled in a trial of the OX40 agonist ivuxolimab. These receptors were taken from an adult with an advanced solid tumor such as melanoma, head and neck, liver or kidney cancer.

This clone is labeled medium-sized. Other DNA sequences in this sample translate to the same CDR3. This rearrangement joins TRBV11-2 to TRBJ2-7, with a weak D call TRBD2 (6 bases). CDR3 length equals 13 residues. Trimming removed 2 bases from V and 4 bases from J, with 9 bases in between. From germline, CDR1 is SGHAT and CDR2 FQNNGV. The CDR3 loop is CASSLQTSYEQYF. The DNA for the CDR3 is TGTGCCAGCAGCTTACAGACTAGTTACGAGCAGTACTTC. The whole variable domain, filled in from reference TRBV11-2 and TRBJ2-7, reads EAGVAQSPRYKIIEKRQSVAFWCNPISGHATLYWYQQILGQGPKLLIQFQNNGVVDDSQLPKDRFSAERLKGVDSTLKIQPAKLEDSAVYLCASSLQTSYEQYFGPGTRLTVT.

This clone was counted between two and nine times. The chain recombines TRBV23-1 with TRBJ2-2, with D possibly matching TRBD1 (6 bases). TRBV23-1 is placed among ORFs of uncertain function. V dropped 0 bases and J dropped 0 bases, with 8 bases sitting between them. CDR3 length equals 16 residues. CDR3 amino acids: CASSQSRTANTGELFF. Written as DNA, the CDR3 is TGCGCCAGCAGTCAATCGAGGACAGCGAACACCGGGGAGCTGTTTTTT.

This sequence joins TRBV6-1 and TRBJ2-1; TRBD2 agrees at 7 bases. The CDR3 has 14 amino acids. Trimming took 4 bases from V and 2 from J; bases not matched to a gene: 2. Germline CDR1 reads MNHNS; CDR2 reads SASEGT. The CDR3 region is CASSGLAAYNEQFF. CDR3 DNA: TGTGCCAGCAGTGGGCTAGCGGCCTACAATGAGCAGTTCTTC.

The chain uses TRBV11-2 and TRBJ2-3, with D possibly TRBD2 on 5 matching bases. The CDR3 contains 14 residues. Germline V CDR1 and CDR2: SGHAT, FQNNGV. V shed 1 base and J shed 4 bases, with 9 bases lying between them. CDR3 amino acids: CASSLGGGSDTQYF. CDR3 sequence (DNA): TGTGCCAGCAGCTTAGGTGGCGGGTCAGATACGCAGTATTTT.

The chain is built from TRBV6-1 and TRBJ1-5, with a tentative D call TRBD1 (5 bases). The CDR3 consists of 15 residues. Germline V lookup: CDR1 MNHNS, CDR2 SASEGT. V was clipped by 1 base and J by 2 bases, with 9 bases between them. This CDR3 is CASSEEEGGNQPQHF. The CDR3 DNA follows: TGTGCCAGCAGTGAAGAAGAAGGGGGCAATCAGCCCCAGCATTTT.

As DNA, the CDR3 is TGTGCCAGCAGCTTGGGGACAGCAACCCCCTATAGCAATCAGCCCCAGCATTTT. This gives the protein CASSLGTATPYSNQPQHF. The rearrangement joins TRBV5-8 to TRBJ1-5; perhaps TRBD1 as D (6 bases). Per the germline V gene, CDR1 is SGHTS and CDR2 is YDEGEE. The CDR3 totals 18 residues. Trimming removed 0 bases from V and 0 bases from J, with 16 bases in between.

Here the CDR3 reads CASSDSQGDNADPYGYTF. The DNA of the CDR3 is TGTGCCAGCAGCGACTCGCAGGGTGATAACGCCGACCCCTATGGCTACACCTTC. The chain recombines TRBV9 with TRBJ1-2; TRBD1 might be the D (5 bases). V was trimmed by 3 bases and J by 4 bases, leaving 25 bases between them. CDR3 size: 18 residues. The germline gives CDR1 SGDLS, CDR2 YYNGEE. Combining the CDR3 with reference TRBV9 and TRBJ1-2 gives the whole variable domain DSGVTQTPKHLITATGQRVTLRCSPRSGDLSVYWYQQSLDQGLQFLIQYYNGEERAKGNILERFSAQQFPDLHSELNLSSLELGDSALYFCASSDSQGDNADPYGYTFGSGTRLTVV.

The CDR3 protein is CASSGVRAYEQYF. DNA for the CDR3: TGCGCCAGCAGTGGTGTCAGGGCCTACGAGCAGTACTTC. The J gene is TRBJ2-7, the V gene TRBV10-1, with TRBD1 as a possible D gene (5 bases). This CDR3 region has 13 residues. The germline CDR1 and CDR2 sequences are WNHNN and SYGVQD (reference sequence). Trimming stripped 4 bases from V and 2 bases from J, with 9 bases between.

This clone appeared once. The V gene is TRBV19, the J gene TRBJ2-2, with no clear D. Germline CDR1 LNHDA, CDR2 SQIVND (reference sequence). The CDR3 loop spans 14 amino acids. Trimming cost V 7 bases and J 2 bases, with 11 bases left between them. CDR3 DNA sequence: TGTGCCAGTAAATGGGCAGCCAACACCGGGGAGCTGTTTTTT. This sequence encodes CASKWAANTGELFF.

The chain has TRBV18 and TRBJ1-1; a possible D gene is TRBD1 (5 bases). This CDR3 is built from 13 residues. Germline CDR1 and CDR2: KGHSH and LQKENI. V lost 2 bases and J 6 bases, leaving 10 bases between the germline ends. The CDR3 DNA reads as TGTGCCAGCTCACCAGGGGGGGAAGCTGAAGCTTTCTTT. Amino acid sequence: CASSPGGEAEAFF.

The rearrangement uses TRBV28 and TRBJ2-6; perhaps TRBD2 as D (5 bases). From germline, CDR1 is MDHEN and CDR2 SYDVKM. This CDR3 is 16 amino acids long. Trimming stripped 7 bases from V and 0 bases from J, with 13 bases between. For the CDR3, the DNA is TGTGCCAGCACCAGAAAGGAGGTCTCTGGGGCCAACGTCCTGACTTTC. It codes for CASTRKEVSGANVLTF.